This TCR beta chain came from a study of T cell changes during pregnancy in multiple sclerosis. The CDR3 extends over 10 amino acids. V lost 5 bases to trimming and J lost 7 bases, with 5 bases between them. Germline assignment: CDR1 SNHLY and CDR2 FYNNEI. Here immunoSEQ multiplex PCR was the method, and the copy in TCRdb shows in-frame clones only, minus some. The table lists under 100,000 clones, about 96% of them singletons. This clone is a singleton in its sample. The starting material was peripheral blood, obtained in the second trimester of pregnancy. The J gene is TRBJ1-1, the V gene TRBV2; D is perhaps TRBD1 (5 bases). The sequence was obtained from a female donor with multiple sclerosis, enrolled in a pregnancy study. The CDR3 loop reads CASSTGEAFF. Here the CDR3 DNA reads TGTGCCAGCAGTACAGGTGAAGCTTTCTTT.